The 30 T cell receptor beta chains below come from one sample, sequenced in a study of cytomegalovirus exposure and HLA in healthy donors. PCR used 60 Vbeta primers and 13 Jbeta primers. Sequencing used immunoSEQ multiplex PCR; TCRdb keeps in-frame clones, though not all of them. The sample includes roughly 89,000 clones, about four fifths seen only once; the top ten take around 1.8%. Sequences were obtained from PBMCs. Every receptor here comes from a woman under 40 in good health and CMV-seronegative.

This rearrangement joins TRBV19 to TRBJ2-7; TRBD2 is a possible D gene (6 bases). Germline loops: CDR1 LNHDA, CDR2 SQIVND (reference sequence). Trimming stripped 1 base from V and 3 bases from J, with 22 bases between. There are 18 residues in the CDR3. This CDR3 reads CASSIVPKMAGRIYEQYF. CDR3 DNA: TGTGCCAGTAGTATAGTTCCGAAGATGGCAGGGAGGATCTACGAGCAGTACTTC.

The gene calls are TRBV4-2 and TRBJ2-7; 7 bases line up with TRBD2. Germline V gene sequence: CDR1 LGHNA, CDR2 YNFKEQ. The CDR3 is made up of 17 amino acids. The V and J ends lost 4 bases and 2 bases, in that order; junction bases with no gene match: 14. The CDR3 protein is CASSPTSAQRGTYEQYF. CDR3 nucleotides: TGTGCCAGCAGCCCCACGTCGGCCCAGCGGGGCACCTACGAGCAGTACTTC.

This chain links TRBV11-3 with TRBJ2-1; 7 nucleotides agree with TRBD1. Per germline, CDR1 SGHNT and CDR2 YENEEA. J lost 10 bases, V lost 5 bases, and 17 bases had no gene match. This CDR3 region has 16 residues. CDR3: CASSPRGTGVTKEQFF. CDR3 in DNA: TGTGCCAGCAGCCCCCGTGGAACAGGGGTCACCAAGGAGCAGTTCTTC.

The J gene is TRBJ2-5, the V gene TRBV5-4; TRBD1 agrees at 9 bases. After removal of 6 bases from V and 4 bases from J, the junction contained 4 bases not matched to a gene. The germline gives CDR1 SGHNT, CDR2 YYREEE (reference sequence). This CDR3 region has 13 residues. The CDR3 region is CASTGTGRETQYF. In DNA, the CDR3 is TGTGCCAGCACCGGGACAGGGCGAGAGACCCAGTACTTC.

CDR3 loop: CASSFTGLAKNIQYF. The CDR3 coding sequence is TGTGCCAGCAGTTTCACAGGCTTAGCCAAAAACATTCAGTACTTC. V usage is TRBV28 and J usage is TRBJ2-4; possibly TRBD1 for D (5 bases). The CDR3 is 15 amino acids. The V end lost 3 bases, the J end lost 0 bases, and 9 bases lay between the germline ends. Germline V gene data show CDR1 as MDHEN and CDR2 as SYDVKM.

Remarks on this clone: One junction end disagrees with the germline gene, perhaps due to a read error. This CDR3 is CSSSSQADGRGQPQHF. In nucleotides, the CDR3 is TGTTCCAGCAGCTCCCAGGCGGACGGACGCGGGCAGCCCCAGCATTTT. This chain joins TRBV7-9 and TRBJ1-5; D not resolved. Germline V gene data show CDR1 as SEHNR and CDR2 as FQNEAQ (reference sequence). The CDR3 totals 16 residues. The whole variable domain, filled in from reference TRBV7-9 and TRBJ1-5, reads DTGVSQNPRHKITKRGQNVTFRCDPISEHNRLYWYRQTLGQGPEFLTYFQNEAQLEKSRLLSDRFSAERPKGSFSTLEIQRTEQGDSAMYLCSSSSQADGRGQPQHFGDGTRLSIL.

The chain joins TRBV7-3 to TRBJ2-3, with D possibly being TRBD2 (5 bases). The CDR3 length is 14 residues. V dropped 5 bases and J dropped 3 bases, with 12 bases sitting between them. Germline loops: CDR1 SGHTA, CDR2 FQGTGA. The CDR3 bases are TGTGCCAGCAGCAAAACCCGGGGAACAGATACGCAGTATTTT. Amino acid sequence: CASSKTRGTDTQYF.

The J gene is TRBJ1-1, the V gene TRBV7-2; perhaps TRBD1 as D (6 bases). V lost 0 bases and J 7 bases, leaving 9 bases between the germline ends. The CDR3 is 13 residues long. Germline CDR1 and CDR2: SGHTA and FQGNSA. The CDR3 is CASSLAGGGEAFF. The CDR3 nucleotides are TGTGCCAGCAGCTTAGCGGGAGGGGGTGAAGCTTTCTTT. The full variable domain, rest sourced from reference TRBV7-2 and TRBJ1-1, is GAGVSQSPSNKVTEKGKDVELRCDPISGHTALYWYRQSLGQGLEFLIYFQGNSAPDKSGLPSDRFSAERTGGSVSTLTIQRTQQEDSAVYLCASSLAGGGEAFFGQGTRLTVV.

This clone appeared a single time. The genes are TRBV7-2 and TRBJ2-5, with a possible D match to TRBD2 (5 bases). The germline CDR1 and CDR2 sequences are SGHTA and FQGNSA. The CDR3 has 12 residues. Deletions cut 6 bases from V and 4 bases from J, with 9 bases between. CDR3 nucleotides: TGTGCCAGCAGACGTCGGGGAGAGACCCAGTACTTC. Residues: CASRRRGETQYF.

The chain is built from TRBV19 and TRBJ2-7, with 11 bases fitting TRBD2. Germline V CDR1 and CDR2: LNHDA, SQIVND (reference sequence). CDR3 size: 13 residues. V lost 6 bases, J lost 7 bases, and 5 bases stayed unmatched. CDR3 protein: CASSARLAGEQYF. The DNA for the CDR3 is TGTGCCAGTAGCGCCCGACTAGCGGGAGAGCAGTACTTC.

The J gene is TRBJ1-2, the V gene TRBV5-6; TRBD1 agrees at 8 bases. Germline CDR1 SGHDT, CDR2 YYEEEE. Trimming at V came to 2 bases and at J to 8 bases, leaving 17 bases not matched to a gene. The CDR3 has 17 residues. The CDR3 coding sequence is TGTGCCAGCAGCTTTATGGGCGGTGGCAGGGGGCTGGGAGGCTACACCTTC. It is translated as CASSFMGGGRGLGGYTF.

The V gene is TRBV28, the J gene TRBJ1-2, with 8 bases that match TRBD1. Germline V gene data show CDR1 as MDHEN and CDR2 as SYDVKM. The CDR3 has 13 residues. Unmatched junction bases numbered 2, after V lost 2 bases and J lost 6 bases. The CDR3 is CASSLQQGDGYTF. The CDR3 bases are TGTGCCAGCAGTTTACAACAGGGGGATGGCTACACCTTC.

This clone was observed a few times. V is TRBV15 and J is TRBJ2-1; 9 bases fit TRBD1. Germline lookup yields CDR1 LNHNV and CDR2 YYDKDF (reference sequence). The CDR3 sequence is 16 residues long. The trim removed 3 bases at V and 2 bases at J, leaving 5 bases unmatched. CDR3 region: CATSREQGAAYNEQFF. DNA for the CDR3: TGTGCCACCAGCAGGGAACAGGGGGCTGCCTACAATGAGCAGTTCTTC. Supplemented by reference TRBV15 and TRBJ2-1, the full variable domain reads DAMVIQNPRYQVTQFGKPVTLSCSQTLNHNVMYWYQQKSSQAPKLLFHYYDKDFNNEADTPDNFQSRRPNTSFCFLDIRSPGLGDTAMYLCATSREQGAAYNEQFFGPGTRLTVL.

The gene calls are TRBV28 and TRBJ2-5; tentatively, D is TRBD2 (6 bases). The CDR3 runs to 16 residues. V was trimmed by 2 bases and J by 4 bases, leaving 17 bases between them. Looked up from germline, CDR1 is MDHEN and CDR2 is SYDVKM. The CDR3 DNA reads TGTGCCAGCAGTTTACAGGAGGGGTTTGCTTTAGAGACCCAGTACTTC. Encoded protein: CASSLQEGFALETQYF.

The chain's CDR3 is CASSLEQHYEQYF. The CDR3 DNA follows: TGTGCCAGCAGCTTGGAACAACACTACGAGCAGTACTTC. The gene calls are TRBV5-4 and TRBJ2-7; D is undetermined. Per the germline V gene, CDR1 is SGHNT and CDR2 is YYREEE (reference sequence). This CDR3 spans 13 amino acids. V was shortened by 0 bases and J by 3 bases, with 7 bases between the two germline ends. The complete variable domain, with remaining parts taken from reference TRBV5-4 and TRBJ2-7, reads ETGVTQSPTHLIKTRGQQVTLRCSSQSGHNTVSWYQQALGQGPQFIFQYYREEENGRGNFPPRFSGLQFPNYSSELNVNALELDDSALYLCASSLEQHYEQYFGPGTRLTVT.

The chain carries TRBV4-2 and TRBJ1-4, with 9 bases aligning to TRBD1. Germline CDR1 and CDR2: LGHNA and YNFKEQ. Trimming removed 0 bases from V and 2 bases from J; junction bases left unmatched: 7. CDR3 size: 18 residues. The DNA of the CDR3 is TGTGCCAGCAGCCAAGAGTACTATACAGGGGGCACTAATGAAAAACTGTTTTTT. Translation gives CASSQEYYTGGTNEKLFF.

The V gene is TRBV5-1, the J gene TRBJ2-1, with D uncertain. CDR3 size: 13 residues. V was clipped by 0 bases and J by 5 bases, with 6 bases between them. CDR1 SGHRS and CDR2 YFSETQ come from the germline V gene. DNA for the CDR3: TGCGCCAGCAGCTTGGGACTCGACAATGAGCAGTTCTTC. It is translated as CASSLGLDNEQFF.

The V gene is TRBV7-2, the J gene TRBJ2-5; D gene ambiguous. There are 13 residues in the CDR3. V was shortened by 5 bases and J by 4 bases, with 11 bases between the two germline ends. The germline CDR1 and CDR2 sequences are SGHTA and FQGNSA. CDR3 amino acids: CASSPERRETQYF. The CDR3 DNA is TGTGCCAGCAGCCCCGAGAGGAGAGAGACCCAGTACTTC.

This clone appeared a single time. The rearrangement uses TRBV25-1 and TRBJ2-1; TRBD2 matches 13 bases. V lost 2 bases to trimming and J lost 5 bases; unmatched junction nucleotides: 6. CDR3 length: 17 amino acids. Germline V lookup: CDR1 MGHDK, CDR2 SYGVNS. For the CDR3, the DNA is TGTGCCAGCAGTGAAATACTAGCGGGAGGGCTTAACAATGAGCAGTTCTTC. Encoded protein: CASSEILAGGLNNEQFF.

The chain is built from TRBV5-6 and TRBJ2-7, with a weak D call TRBD1 (6 bases). The germline V and J ends were trimmed by 5 bases and 3 bases, with 12 bases remaining between them. Looked up from germline, CDR1 is SGHDT and CDR2 is YYEEEE. This CDR3 region has 13 residues. The CDR3 here is CASSLKGVYEQYF. The CDR3 coding sequence is TGTGCCAGCAGTCTAAAGGGGGTCTACGAGCAGTACTTC. Looking up the rest from reference TRBV5-6 and TRBJ2-7 gives the full variable domain: DAGVTQSPTHLIKTRGQQVTLRCSPKSGHDTVSWYQQALGQGPQFIFQYYEEEERQRGNFPDRFSGHQFPNYSSELNVNALLLGDSALYLCASSLKGVYEQYFGPGTRLTVT.

This clone has just one count. V gene TRBV18 combines with J gene TRBJ2-1; 8 positions match TRBD2. Trimming took 1 base from V and 5 from J; bases not matched to a gene: 7. The CDR3 is made up of 16 amino acids. The germline CDR1 and CDR2 sequences are KGHSH and LQKENI. DNA of the CDR3: TGTGCCAGCTCACCACGTCCGGGAGGGTCTGACAATGAGCAGTTCTTC. Translation gives CASSPRPGGSDNEQFF.

To note about this clone: An end of the junction differs from the germline gene, which may be a read error. CDR3 loop: CASSLDRGGAPYNELFF. CDR3 bases: TGTGCCAGCAGCTTAGATCGGGGCGGGGCCCCCTACAATGAGCTGTTCTTC. The chain uses TRBV11-3 and TRBJ2-1; tentatively, D is TRBD2 (6 bases). The CDR3 spans 17 residues. In germline, CDR1 is SGHNT, CDR2 YENEEA. Variable domain in full (rest from reference TRBV11-3 and TRBJ2-1): EAGVVQSPRYKIIEKKQPVAFWCNPISGHNTLYWYLQNLGQGPELLIRYENEEAVDDSQLPKDRFSAERLKGVDSTLKIQPAELGDSAVYLCASSLDRGGAPYNELFFGPGTRLTVL.

The V and J genes are TRBV28 and TRBJ2-7; 9 positions agree with TRBD2. CDR3 size: 15 residues. In germline, CDR1 is MDHEN, CDR2 SYDVKM. The ends lost 1 base at V and 3 bases at J; junction bases unmatched: 4. The CDR3 here is CASSLLLAGSYEQYF. In DNA form, the CDR3 reads TGTGCCAGCAGTTTATTGCTAGCGGGAAGCTACGAGCAGTACTTC.

This clone was recorded a few times. CDR3 DNA sequence: TGTGCCAGCAGTTACTCCCAACAGGCCCCGAACACTGAAGCTTTCTTT. This sequence encodes CASSYSQQAPNTEAFF. The rearrangement links TRBV6-5 to TRBJ1-1; tentatively, D is TRBD1 (5 bases). Germline CDR1 is MNHEY and CDR2 is SVGAGI. The CDR3 has 16 residues. V gave up 0 bases and J gave up 1 base, with 12 bases separating them.

The rearrangement links TRBV5-5 to TRBJ2-7; 9 nucleotides agree with TRBD1. This CDR3 region has 15 residues. Losses at the gene ends were 0 bases for V and 4 bases for J; bases not matched to a gene: 5. Germline-derived CDR1 and CDR2 are SGHKS and YYEKEE (reference sequence). For the CDR3, the DNA is TGTGCCAGCAGCTTGGGACAGGGGGAAGTTTACGAGCAGTACTTC. Its protein product is CASSLGQGEVYEQYF.

The chain recombines TRBV11-2 with TRBJ2-1; 9 nucleotides align to TRBD2. Losses at the gene ends were 1 base for V and 15 bases for J; bases not matched to a gene: 7. The CDR3 is 13 residues long. Per germline, CDR1 SGHAT and CDR2 FQNNGV. For the CDR3, the DNA is TGTGCCAGCAGCTTAGTTAGCGGGGGCCTGGGGTTCTTC. It encodes CASSLVSGGLGFF.

V usage is TRBV20-1 and J usage is TRBJ1-1; no definite D call. The CDR3 covers 11 residues. The germline gives CDR1 DFQATT, CDR2 SNEGSKA (reference sequence). CDR3 in amino acids: CRDQRETEAFF. The CDR3, as DNA: TGCAGAGACCAGCGGGAAACTGAAGCTTTCTTT.

This chain links TRBV6-1 with TRBJ1-6; the D is unclear. The CDR3 has 15 amino acids. Germline CDR1 MNHNS, CDR2 SASEGT. V lost 2 bases, J lost 5 bases, and 10 bases lay in between. CDR3: CASSEWSLNNSPLHF. The CDR3 DNA reads TGTGCCAGCAGTGAATGGTCACTGAATAATTCACCCCTCCACTTT.

V is TRBV11-3 and J is TRBJ2-5, with 7 bases fitting TRBD1. With V trimmed by 2 bases and J by 11 bases, 11 bases remained unmatched. CDR3 length: 14 amino acids. Germline V gene sequence: CDR1 SGHNT, CDR2 YENEEA. CDR3 sequence: CASSLSRQGGEQYF. The CDR3 bases are TGTGCCAGCAGCTTATCCCGACAGGGTGGGGAGCAGTACTTC.

The chain is built from TRBV7-9 and TRBJ2-7; 7 nucleotides align to TRBD1. Germline trimming cut 4 bases from V and 0 bases from J; bases unmatched to any gene: 6. Per germline, CDR1 SEHNR and CDR2 FQNEAQ (reference sequence). This CDR3 spans 15 amino acids. CDR3 loop: CASSSDRSPSYEQYF. The DNA of the CDR3 is TGTGCCAGCAGCTCGGACAGGAGCCCCTCCTACGAGCAGTACTTC. Filled out from reference TRBV7-9 and TRBJ2-7, the complete variable domain reads DTGVSQNPRHKITKRGQNVTFRCDPISEHNRLYWYRQTLGQGPEFLTYFQNEAQLEKSRLLSDRFSAERPKGSFSTLEIQRTEQGDSAMYLCASSSDRSPSYEQYFGPGTRLTVT.